The next 14 T cell receptor beta chains were all read from a single sample in a study of shared clonotypes between healthy human individuals. Here immunoSEQ multiplex PCR was the method, and the copy in TCRdb shows in-frame clones only, minus some. The sample records about 490,000 clones, approximately 80% being singletons. The specimen sequenced was PBMCs. All receptors come from a woman aged 40 to 49 in good health. Some clones in this sample may be carry-over from other donors' samples.

In this sample, this clone turned up once. It differs at one base from a far larger clone, so likely a read error. Other DNA sequences in this specimen translate into the identical CDR3. V usage is TRBV2 and J usage is TRBJ1-5; no reliable D call. This CDR3 comprises 14 residues. Germline V lookup: CDR1 SNHLY, CDR2 FYNNEI. This CDR3 reads CASSYGYSNQPQHF. The CDR3 region has the DNA TGTGCAAGCAGCTACGGATATAGCAATCAGCCCCAGCATTTT.

This clone was seen just once. This sequence joins TRBV6-6 and TRBJ2-2; 9 bases are shared with TRBD2. This CDR3 is 14 amino acids long. Germline V gene sequence: CDR1 MNHNY, CDR2 SVGAGI (reference sequence). After removal of 4 bases from V and 7 bases from J, the junction contained 4 bases not matched to a gene. The chain's CDR3 is CASSLGGRGGELFF. The CDR3 DNA reads as TGTGCCAGCAGTTTGGGCGGGAGGGGCGGGGAGCTGTTTTTT.

V gene TRBV7-9 combines with J gene TRBJ2-2; the D gene is possibly TRBD2 (6 bases). Germline V CDR1 and CDR2: SEHNR, FQNEAQ (reference sequence). This CDR3 is 14 amino acids long. V shed 3 bases and J shed 7 bases, with 12 bases lying between them. This CDR3 is CASSFGGDGGELFF. For the CDR3, the DNA is TGTGCCAGCAGCTTCGGAGGGGACGGCGGGGAGCTGTTTTTT.

The CDR3 here is CASSQGQVKETQYF. The CDR3 DNA reads TGCGCCAGCAGCCAGGGGCAGGTAAAAGAGACCCAGTACTTC. V gene TRBV5-1 combines with J gene TRBJ2-5; D may be TRBD1 (6 bases). The CDR3 has 14 residues. From germline, CDR1 is SGHRS and CDR2 YFSETQ. V shed 4 bases and J shed 3 bases, with 13 bases lying between them.

This clone was observed once. V and J are TRBV19 and TRBJ1-1; D not certain. Between the trimmed V and J ends, which lost 6 bases and 5 bases, there was a span of 13 bases. The CDR3 has 13 residues. The germline CDR1 and CDR2 sequences are LNHDA and SQIVND (reference sequence). The CDR3 DNA follows: TGTGCCAGTAGCTTTGCCCGGAGAACTGAAGCTTTCTTT. This translates into CASSFARRTEAFF.

This rearrangement joins TRBV7-8 to TRBJ1-3; 7 bases fit TRBD1. This CDR3 spans 17 amino acids. The V gene end was trimmed by 6 bases and the J gene end by 1 base; junction bases not matched to a gene: 12. Per germline, CDR1 SGHVS and CDR2 FQNEAQ. CDR3 in amino acids: CASRDPPGQRSGNTIYF. CDR3 DNA: TGTGCCAGCAGAGACCCACCGGGACAGCGTTCTGGAAACACCATATATTTT.

The chain combines TRBV28 with TRBJ1-4; possible D gene TRBD1, 6 bases. The germline V gene encodes CDR1 MDHEN and CDR2 SYDVKM. Trimming left V 5 bases short and J 5 bases short, with 12 bases between. CDR3 size: 14 residues. CDR3 loop: CASSLQGLNEKLFF. In DNA, the CDR3 is TGTGCCAGCAGTCTACAGGGCCTCAATGAAAAACTGTTTTTT. Using reference TRBV28 and TRBJ1-4 for the parts outside the CDR3, the full variable domain is DVKVTQSSRYLVKRTGEKVFLECVQDMDHENMFWYRQDPGLGLRLIYFSYDVKMKEKGDIPEGYSVSREKKERFSLILESASTNQTSMYLCASSLQGLNEKLFFGSGTQLSVL.

The chain is built from TRBV4-1 and TRBJ1-2; D is undetermined. This CDR3 is 16 amino acids long. From germline, CDR1 is MGHRA and CDR2 YSYEKL. The V and J ends lost 0 bases and 6 bases respectively, with 17 bases between them. The chain's CDR3 is CASSQDFTSKFDGYTF. The CDR3 DNA reads TGCGCCAGCAGCCAAGATTTCACATCCAAGTTCGATGGCTACACCTTC.

In the case of this clone: A single base is all that separates this from a far larger clone, so a read error is likely. The chain couples TRBV4-3 to TRBJ2-5; TRBD2 agrees at 7 bases. The J call may be wrong; the DNA end is better matched by TRBJ2-7. Per germline, CDR1 LGHNA and CDR2 YSLEER. The CDR3 has 17 amino acids. In nucleotides, the CDR3 is TGCGCCAGCGGCCAAGGAGCGGGCAGCGGGGTCCGCTACGAGCAGTACTTC. Encoded protein: CASGQGAGSGVRYEQYF.

This clone was seen a handful of times. The chain is built from TRBV29-1 and TRBJ1-5; 9 nucleotides agree with TRBD1. The V gene's germline CDR1 is SQVTM and CDR2 ANQGSEA. Losses at the gene ends were 4 bases for V and 5 bases for J; bases not matched to a gene: 6. This CDR3 comprises 14 residues. The CDR3 coding sequence is TGCAGCGTTGGGGGGACAGGGAGTTATCAGCCCCAGCATTTT. This codes for CSVGGTGSYQPQHF.

The chain joins TRBV28 to TRBJ1-1; D is undetermined. The CDR3 spans 13 residues. CDR1 and CDR2 from the germline V gene are MDHEN and SYDVKM. Trimming left V 8 bases short and J 1 base short, with 11 bases between. CDR3: CASVWAPNTEAFF. CDR3 nucleotides: TGTGCCAGCGTATGGGCACCGAACACTGAAGCTTTCTTT.

About this clone itself: A much larger clonotype is one base distant, so this may be a read error. V gene TRBV13 combines with J gene TRBJ2-3, with a possible D match to TRBD2 (6 bases). V was trimmed by 3 bases and J by 6 bases, leaving 19 bases between them. Per germline, CDR1 PRHDT and CDR2 FYEKMQ (reference sequence). This CDR3 has 16 amino acids. CDR3 coding DNA: TGTGCCAGCAGCTTCATGGGAGGACCCCTCTCCGATACGCAGTATTTT. Protein: CASSFMGGPLSDTQYF.

This clone was detected only once. The chain joins TRBV30 to TRBJ2-3; possibly TRBD2 for D (5 bases). CDR1 is GTSNPN and CDR2 is SVGIG in the germline V gene (reference sequence). The length of the CDR3 is 16 residues. Trimming took off 0 bases at V and 3 bases at J, with 16 bases between the two ends. CDR3 in DNA: TGTGCCTGGAGTGTACCGCTCCGGGATAGAACAGATACGCAGTATTTT. Protein sequence: CAWSVPLRDRTDTQYF.

The rearrangement links TRBV28 to TRBJ1-1; D unresolved. CDR3 size: 13 residues. Germline V gives CDR1 MDHEN, CDR2 SYDVKM. The ends were cut back, 5 bases at V and 1 base at J, with 8 bases in the middle. The CDR3, as DNA: TGTGCCAGCAGTACCTTGACGAACACTGAAGCTTTCTTT. It codes for CASSTLTNTEAFF.